This T cell receptor (beta chain) was observed in a study of T cells expressing NK-cell markers (dated by TCRdb to the early 2020s). In the study overall: In sorted CD3+CD56+NKG2C+, CD3+CD56+NKG2C- and CD3+CD56-NKG2C+ T-cell subsets from about 8 donors, TCR beta-chain repertoires were profiled. Seven of the eight sequenced donors were HCMV-seropositive and one was HCMV-seronegative. The study sequenced eight donors, all healthy volunteers chosen at random: three men and five women. Sequencing of the libraries produced 2 x 150 bp reads on Illumina HiSeq 2000/2500, MiSeq or NextSeq. Findings and caveats that apply to the study as a whole: Whether the expanded NKG2C-expressing T cell clones were specific for HCMV antigens was left unclear. Those dominant clonotypes were again the most abundant among CD3+CD56-NKG2C+ cells in several donors, at about 25-60.1%. In a handful of donors, the dominant CD3+CD56+NKG2C+ clonotypes were among the top 10 CD8+ clonotypes and accounted for about 1.0-8% of CD8+ T cells.

TCRdb shows the sequencer as Illumina HiSeq 2000. TCR beta cDNA libraries were prepared using 5'RACE template switching, which introduced a universal primer site and unique molecular identifiers. Synthesis of cDNA was primed from the TCR beta constant segment and was followed by two consecutive PCR amplification steps. The study's processing was this. MIGEC was used to demultiplex reads and group reads by UMI, and MiTCR was used to assemble and quantify clonotypes. To exclude erroneous sequences, only TCR cDNA sequences supported by at least two reads were retained. The tcR package was used for downstream repertoire analysis, with clonotypes matched between fractions based on CDR3 nucleotide sequence plus V segment. VDJmatch was used to annotate antigen specificity against VDJdb, with one amino acid substitution in CDR3 allowed. Each CDR3 protein sequence appears as one entry after TCRdb reprocessed the reads, and no DNA is included. TCRdb, not the original authors, processed these V and J calls. The table held for this sample gives under 35,000 distinct CDR3 sequences. The ten most abundant clones make up 50% to 75% of the sample.

Including cysteine and phenylalanine, the CDR3 has 14 amino acids. The protein alone is recorded here. Reading the germline V gene (reference sequence) gives CDR1 LNHNV and CDR2 YYDKDF. To determine HCMV serostatus, a commercial ELISA kit was used to detect HCMV-specific IgG in serum. Ficoll density gradient centrifugation was used to isolate peripheral blood mononuclear cells from blood. Notes on this clonotype: Its antigen target is currently unknown.

Source material: blood T cells: a sorted CD56 or NKG2C T cell subset, CD4+ or CD8+ T cells, or bulk PBMC T cells (not recorded which). The source is a woman aged 18 to 75 in good health. Recombination connected TRBV15 to TRBJ2-1; absent DNA, TCRdb's TRBD2 call cannot be checked. The CDR3 has the sequence CATSRDGTYNEQFF.